These 32 T cell receptor beta chains were all obtained from the same sample, sequenced in a study of identifying expanded T cells in peripheral blood (dated by TCRdb to the late 2010s). The protocol used for the library was the immunoSEQ multiplex PCR assay. The clones in this table, taken by TCRdb from immuneACCESS, are in-frame only. Not every clone is retained; where verified, under half of the shortfall comes from an unresolved V gene, and the cause of the rest is unknown. The sample table holds about 130,000 clones, of which about 88% were seen once. 8.4% of the sample is held by the ten biggest clonotypes. The specimen was blood. The receptor set was obtained from a person between 18 and 69 years old in good health.

This chain uses TRBV5-8 with TRBJ2-3; D is ambiguous. The CDR3 consists of 14 residues. Germline V lookup: CDR1 SGHTS, CDR2 YDEGEE. V was pared by 0 bases and J by 5 bases, with 10 bases between. CDR3: CASSLEPLGDTQYF. In DNA, the CDR3 is TGTGCCAGCAGCTTGGAACCCCTTGGAGATACGCAGTATTTT. Drawing the rest from reference TRBV5-8 and TRBJ2-3, the complete variable domain is EAGVTQSPTHLIKTRGQQATLRCSPISGHTSVYWYQQALGLGLQFLLWYDEGEERNRGNFPPRFSGRQFPNYSSELNVNALELEDSALYLCASSLEPLGDTQYFGPGTRLTVL.

The chain carries TRBV19 and TRBJ2-7; TRBD1 matches at 10 bases. This CDR3 region has 14 residues. Germline CDR1 LNHDA, CDR2 SQIVND (reference sequence). With V trimmed by 7 bases and J by 1 base, 4 bases remained unmatched. The CDR3 spells CASTGTGASYEQYF. Written as DNA, the CDR3 is TGTGCCAGTACCGGGACAGGGGCATCCTACGAGCAGTACTTC.

The chain is built from TRBV9 and TRBJ2-3; 8 bases line up with TRBD2. After removal of 3 bases from V and 0 bases from J, the junction contained 6 bases not matched to a gene. The germline CDR1 and CDR2 sequences are SGDLS and YYNGEE. CDR3 length: 16 amino acids. The CDR3 spells CASSGGASGSTDTQYF. DNA of the CDR3: TGTGCCAGCAGCGGGGGGGCTAGCGGGAGCACAGATACGCAGTATTTT.

This clone was counted once. The chain combines TRBV4-2 with TRBJ1-2; D might be TRBD1 (6 bases). This CDR3 comprises 13 residues. Germline V gene lookup returns CDR1 LGHNA and CDR2 YNFKEQ. V dropped 4 bases and J dropped 6 bases, with 12 bases sitting between them. CDR3 sequence (DNA): TGTGCCAGCAGCCCAACGGGGGGCGATGGCTACACCTTC. Encoded protein: CASSPTGGDGYTF.

The J gene is TRBJ1-1, the V gene TRBV10-2; 7 bases fit TRBD1. The germline gives CDR1 WSHSY, CDR2 SAAADI. V lost 4 bases and J lost 10; bases outside the gene matches: 3. CDR3 size: 11 residues. In nucleotides, the CDR3 is TGCGCCAGCAGTGCCAGGGGGAGAGCTTTCTTT. It translates to CASSARGRAFF.

The chain has TRBV2 and TRBJ2-1; TRBD1 or TRBD2 may be the D gene (6 bases each). Per germline, CDR1 SNHLY and CDR2 FYNNEI. With 10 bases removed from V and 7 bases from J, the gap between germline ends came to 17 bases. The CDR3 is 13 residues long. In nucleotides, the CDR3 is TGTGCCAACCAATTCACAGGGAGGAATGAGCAGTTCTTC. This encodes CANQFTGRNEQFF.

The chain has TRBV18 and TRBJ2-7; 7 nucleotides agree with TRBD1. Germline V CDR1 and CDR2: KGHSH, LQKENI. The CDR3 is 13 amino acids. V dropped 4 bases and J dropped 2; count of bases not matched to a gene: 2. Written as DNA, the CDR3 is TGTGCCAGCTCACAAGGGACAGCCTACGAGCAGTACTTC. Translation gives CASSQGTAYEQYF. The complete variable domain, with remaining parts taken from reference TRBV18 and TRBJ2-7, reads NAGVMQNPRHLVRRRGQEARLRCSPMKGHSHVYWYRQLPEEGLKFMVYLQKENIIDESGMPKERFSAEFPKEGPSILRIQQVVRGDSAAYFCASSQGTAYEQYFGPGTRLTVT.

V gene TRBV2 combines with J gene TRBJ2-5; D gene ambiguous. Between the trimmed V and J ends, which lost 4 bases and 4 bases, there was a span of 10 bases. This CDR3 comprises 13 residues. Germline assignment: CDR1 SNHLY and CDR2 FYNNEI. The CDR3 nucleotides read TGTGCCAGCAGTGGGGGTCTACTAGAGACCCAGTACTTC. Amino acid sequence: CASSGGLLETQYF.

The chain uses TRBV2 and TRBJ1-2, with D possibly TRBD1 on 6 matching bases. There are 13 residues in the CDR3. Germline-derived CDR1 and CDR2 are SNHLY and FYNNEI. Trimming shortened V by 7 bases and J by 2 bases, and 11 bases separated the two germline ends. CDR3 protein: CASNREKNYGYTF. The CDR3 region has the DNA TGTGCCAGCAACAGGGAAAAAAACTATGGCTACACCTTC.

The J gene is TRBJ2-1, the V gene TRBV7-2; the match to TRBD2 covers 7 bases. CDR3 length equals 14 residues. Germline lookup yields CDR1 SGHTA and CDR2 FQGNSA. V lost 6 bases, J lost 7 bases, and 9 bases stayed unmatched. The CDR3 bases are TGTGCCAGCAGGAAGGCGGGAGTGGAAAATGAGCAGTTCTTC. This encodes CASRKAGVENEQFF.

The chain is built from TRBV28 and TRBJ2-7, with a tentative D call TRBD2 (6 bases). Trimming removed 2 bases from V and 7 bases from J, with 18 bases in between. The CDR3 has 15 amino acids. The germline CDR1 and CDR2 sequences are MDHEN and SYDVKM. The CDR3 spells CASSLVTRRRYEQYF. The CDR3 DNA follows: TGTGCCAGCAGTTTAGTGACTAGAAGGAGGTATGAGCAGTACTTC.

V gene TRBV5-8 combines with J gene TRBJ1-4, with D unresolved. The CDR3 is made up of 14 amino acids. V lost 4 bases, J lost 0 bases, and 7 bases lay in between. Germline CDR1 reads SGHTS; CDR2 reads YDEGEE. The CDR3 DNA reads as TGTGCCAGCAGCCGGACGGCAACTAATGAAAAACTGTTTTTT. Protein: CASSRTATNEKLFF.

This chain links TRBV5-1 with TRBJ1-5; 11 nucleotides line up with TRBD1. This CDR3 has 16 residues. V lost 0 bases and J lost 2; bases outside the gene matches: 1. Germline V gene lookup returns CDR1 SGHRS and CDR2 YFSETQ. The CDR3, as DNA: TGCGCCAGCAGCTTGGGGACAGGGGGCGGCAATCAGCCCCAGCATTTT. Residues: CASSLGTGGGNQPQHF. Together with reference TRBV5-1 and TRBJ1-5, the CDR3 gives the full variable domain: KAGVTQTPRYLIKTRGQQVTLSCSPISGHRSVSWYQQTPGQGLQFLFEYFSETQRNKGNFPGRFSGRQFSNSRSEMNVSTLELGDSALYLCASSLGTGGGNQPQHFGDGTRLSIL.

The chain recombines TRBV18 with TRBJ1-5; a weak D match, TRBD1 (6 bases). This CDR3 contains 15 residues. Germline CDR1 and CDR2: KGHSH and LQKENI. The V end lost 6 bases, the J end lost 11 bases, and 23 bases lay between the germline ends. CDR3 loop: CASSPAGGPRLAQHF. In DNA form, the CDR3 reads TGTGCCAGCTCCCCGGCGGGGGGCCCTCGATTGGCCCAGCATTTT.

CDR3 nucleotides: TGTGCCAGCAGTCCATCCGGGAATAATAATTCACCCCTCCACTTT. Translation gives CASSPSGNNNSPLHF. The chain has TRBV2 and TRBJ1-6; D not certain. The V gene lost 5 bases and the J gene lost 5 bases, with 13 bases spanning the gap. The germline CDR1 and CDR2 sequences are SNHLY and FYNNEI. The CDR3 consists of 15 residues.

This chain joins TRBV11-2 and TRBJ2-7; D remains ambiguous. The CDR3 extends over 13 amino acids. Germline V gene sequence: CDR1 SGHAT, CDR2 FQNNGV. The germline V and J ends were trimmed by 5 bases and 2 bases, with 10 bases remaining between them. The CDR3: CASSPTLPYEQYF. The CDR3 nucleotides are TGTGCCAGCAGCCCTACACTTCCCTACGAGCAGTACTTC.

This clone was seen once. This specimen includes other DNA sequences encoding the same CDR3. V gene TRBV29-1 combines with J gene TRBJ1-4, with D hard to call. CDR1 is SQVTM and CDR2 is ANQGSEA in the germline V gene. V lost 4 bases and J 0 bases, leaving 6 bases between the germline ends. This CDR3 spans 13 amino acids. In DNA, the CDR3 is TGCAGCGTTGGGAGATCAACTAATGAAAAACTGTTTTTT. It codes for CSVGRSTNEKLFF. Based on the CDR3 plus reference TRBV29-1 and TRBJ1-4, the full variable domain is SAVISQKPSRDICQRGTSLTIQCQVDSQVTMMFWYRQQPGQSLTLIATANQGSEATYESGFVIDKFPISRPNLTFSTLTVSNMSPEDSSIYLCSVGRSTNEKLFFGSGTQLSVL.

V usage is TRBV19 and J usage is TRBJ1-3, with TRBD1 as a possible D gene (5 bases). CDR3 length: 11 residues. Trimming removed 8 bases from V and 10 bases from J, with 12 bases in between. The V gene's germline CDR1 is LNHDA and CDR2 SQIVND (reference sequence). The CDR3 sequence is CASGDLGTIYF. The CDR3 DNA reads TGTGCCAGTGGGGACCTCGGGACCATATATTTT.

The genes are TRBV25-1 and TRBJ2-5, with 11 positions matching TRBD1. The V and J ends lost 0 bases and 2 bases, in that order; junction bases with no gene match: 2. The CDR3 extends over 16 amino acids. Germline V gene sequence: CDR1 MGHDK, CDR2 SYGVNS. The CDR3: CASSEYGTGGQETQYF. DNA of the CDR3: TGTGCCAGCAGTGAATATGGGACAGGGGGGCAAGAGACCCAGTACTTC.

The chain is built from TRBV7-9 and TRBJ1-2; 7 nucleotides align to TRBD1. The germline V gene has CDR1 SEHNR and CDR2 FQNEAQ (reference sequence). The CDR3 is 14 amino acids. J gave up 6 bases and V 5 bases, and 9 bases lay outside the gene matches. CDR3 region: CASSPRDSDDGYTF. The CDR3 nucleotides are TGTGCCAGCAGCCCCCGGGACAGTGACGATGGCTACACCTTC.

The genes are TRBV2 and TRBJ2-2; D is unclear. The germline V and J ends were trimmed by 3 bases and 4 bases, with 9 bases remaining between them. The CDR3 has 14 amino acids. Germline V gene sequence: CDR1 SNHLY, CDR2 FYNNEI. The CDR3 nucleotides are TGTGCCAGCAGTGACTCTACCGGCACCGGGGAGCTGTTTTTT. This sequence encodes CASSDSTGTGELFF.

In its sample, this clone was seen once. The chain links TRBV6-5 to TRBJ1-4; D unresolved. Germline assignment: CDR1 MNHEY and CDR2 SVGAGI. Trimming removed 0 bases from V and 7 bases from J, with 12 bases in between. CDR3 size: 15 residues. CDR3 in DNA: TGTGCCAGCAGTTACTCTGGGTCCGAGGGTGAAAAACTGTTTTTT. Translated, it gives CASSYSGSEGEKLFF.

The chain uses TRBV27 and TRBJ2-6; no firm D call. V dropped 10 bases and J dropped 2 bases, with 21 bases sitting between them. Germline V gene sequence: CDR1 MNHEY, CDR2 SMNVEV (reference sequence). This CDR3 is built from 17 residues. The CDR3 nucleotides are TGTGCCACCAGACTGAAATTAATGCAGCCTGGGGCCAACGTCCTGACTTTC. Translation: CATRLKLMQPGANVLTF.

The chain employs TRBV5-1 and TRBJ2-1; possible D gene TRBD2, 5 bases. The CDR3 has 16 residues. Germline CDR1 is SGHRS and CDR2 is YFSETQ. V was clipped by 7 bases and J by 3 bases, with 20 bases between them. The CDR3 spells CASRGWARGSYNEQFF. CDR3 sequence (DNA): TGCGCCAGCCGCGGGTGGGCCCGAGGGAGCTACAATGAGCAGTTCTTC. Supplemented by reference TRBV5-1 and TRBJ2-1, the full variable domain reads KAGVTQTPRYLIKTRGQQVTLSCSPISGHRSVSWYQQTPGQGLQFLFEYFSETQRNKGNFPGRFSGRQFSNSRSEMNVSTLELGDSALYLCASRGWARGSYNEQFFGPGTRLTVL.

This chain's CDR3 is CASSQASAGGGSPLHF. The DNA for the CDR3 is TGCGCCAGCAGCCAAGCCTCCGCAGGGGGCGGGTCACCCCTCCACTTT. V and J are TRBV5-1 and TRBJ1-6, with 8 bases fitting TRBD1. The length of the CDR3 is 16 residues. Germline-derived CDR1 and CDR2 are SGHRS and YFSETQ. Germline trimming cut 4 bases from V and 10 bases from J; bases unmatched to any gene: 13.

As DNA, the CDR3 is TGTGCCAGTAGTCCGGACAGGCCGCAACGTAACTATGGCTACACCTTC. Its protein is CASSPDRPQRNYGYTF. This chain connects TRBV19 to TRBJ1-2, with 7 nucleotides matching TRBD1. The germline V gene encodes CDR1 LNHDA and CDR2 SQIVND (reference sequence). This CDR3 region has 16 residues. Losses at the gene ends were 5 bases for V and 1 base for J; bases not matched to a gene: 10.

V gene TRBV7-2 combines with J gene TRBJ2-6; D remains unclear. The V end was cut by 2 bases, the J end by 4 bases, with 3 bases between. CDR3 size: 13 residues. The germline CDR1 and CDR2 sequences are SGHTA and FQGNSA. The CDR3 DNA reads as TGTGCCAGCAGCTTACCCGGGGCCAACGTCCTGACTTTC. Translated, it gives CASSLPGANVLTF. Drawing the rest from reference TRBV7-2 and TRBJ2-6, the complete variable domain is GAGVSQSPSNKVTEKGKDVELRCDPISGHTALYWYRQSLGQGLEFLIYFQGNSAPDKSGLPSDRFSAERTGGSVSTLTIQRTQQEDSAVYLCASSLPGANVLTFGAGSRLTVL.

The gene calls are TRBV19 and TRBJ2-3, with D perhaps TRBD1 (6 bases). This CDR3 spans 15 amino acids. Germline CDR1 LNHDA, CDR2 SQIVND (reference sequence). Deletions cut 6 bases from V and 2 bases from J, with 15 bases between. The CDR3 loop reads CASRLGAPPTDTQYF. The CDR3 DNA reads TGTGCCAGTAGGCTGGGGGCCCCCCCCACAGATACGCAGTATTTT.

The count of this clone is one. This chain joins TRBV5-1 and TRBJ1-4; D gene unclear. V was shortened by 3 bases and J by 4 bases, with 10 bases between the two germline ends. Germline lookup yields CDR1 SGHRS and CDR2 YFSETQ. The CDR3 covers 14 residues. The CDR3 sequence is CASSSREDNEKLFF. CDR3 in DNA: TGCGCCAGCAGCTCCCGGGAGGATAATGAAAAACTGTTTTTT. The full variable domain, with the rest looked up from reference TRBV5-1 and TRBJ1-4, is KAGVTQTPRYLIKTRGQQVTLSCSPISGHRSVSWYQQTPGQGLQFLFEYFSETQRNKGNFPGRFSGRQFSNSRSEMNVSTLELGDSALYLCASSSREDNEKLFFGSGTQLSVL.

The J gene is TRBJ2-5, the V gene TRBV7-6; the D gene is possibly TRBD1 (6 bases). CDR1 and CDR2 from the germline V gene are SGHVS and FNYEAQ. The CDR3 has 15 residues. The V gene lost 3 bases and the J gene lost 5 bases, with 16 bases spanning the gap. The CDR3 loop is CASSFLQGGVETQYF. DNA of the CDR3: TGTGCCAGCAGCTTTCTACAGGGTGGTGTGGAGACCCAGTACTTC. Drawing the rest from reference TRBV7-6 and TRBJ2-5, the complete variable domain is GAGVSQSPRYKVTKRGQDVALRCDPISGHVSLYWYRQALGQGPEFLTYFNYEAQQDKSGLPNDRFSAERPEGSISTLTIQRTEQRDSAMYRCASSFLQGGVETQYFGPGTRLLVL.

J is TRBJ2-1 and V is TRBV6-5, with D possibly called TRBD1 or TRBD2 (5 bases each). Trimming took 6 bases from V and 4 from J, leaving 7 bases between them. The germline V gene has CDR1 MNHEY and CDR2 SVGAGI. The CDR3 contains 12 residues. In DNA form, the CDR3 reads TGTGCCAGCAGGGGGGTTTACAATGAGCAGTTCTTC. Translated, it gives CASRGVYNEQFF.

This chain links TRBV6-5 with TRBJ2-7; 7 nucleotides agree with TRBD1. V lost 2 bases and J lost 2; bases outside the gene matches: 3. CDR1 and CDR2 (germline): MNHEY, SVGAGI. This CDR3 is 14 amino acids long. The CDR3 DNA reads as TGTGCCAGCAGTTACCGAGACAGGGCCTACGAGCAGTACTTC. Residues: CASSYRDRAYEQYF.